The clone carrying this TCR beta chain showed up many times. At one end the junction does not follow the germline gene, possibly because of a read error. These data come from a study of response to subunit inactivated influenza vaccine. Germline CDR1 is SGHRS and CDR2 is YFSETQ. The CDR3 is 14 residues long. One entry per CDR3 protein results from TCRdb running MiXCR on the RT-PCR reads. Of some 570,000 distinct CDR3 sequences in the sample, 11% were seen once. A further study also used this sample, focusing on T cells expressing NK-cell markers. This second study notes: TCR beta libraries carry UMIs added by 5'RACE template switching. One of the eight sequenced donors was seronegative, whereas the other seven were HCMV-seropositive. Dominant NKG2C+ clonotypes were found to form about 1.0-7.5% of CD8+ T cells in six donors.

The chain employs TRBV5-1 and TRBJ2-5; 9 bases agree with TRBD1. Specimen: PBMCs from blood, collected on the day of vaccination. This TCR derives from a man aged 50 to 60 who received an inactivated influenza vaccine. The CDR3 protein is CASSLQGAQETQYF. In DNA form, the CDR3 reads TGTGCCAGCTCACTACAGGGGGCCCAAGAGACCCAGTACTTC. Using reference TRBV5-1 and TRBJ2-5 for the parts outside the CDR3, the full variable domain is KAGVTQTPRYLIKTRGQQVTLSCSPISGHRSVSWYQQTPGQGLQFLFEYFSETQRNKGNFPGRFSGRQFSNSRSEMNVSTLELGDSALYLCASSLQGAQETQYFGPGTRLLVL.